The present T cell receptor beta chain was sequenced within a study of metastatic and nonmetastatic thyroid tumors. The overall study: The study looked at repertoires side by side in blood and in tumor or nodule tissue from malignant and benign thyroid patients. Overall study findings and caveats: Reports indicated that malignant thyroid tumors showed significantly higher TCR beta diversity than benign nodules did, in blood and tumor.

Original processing methods: CDR3 was compared across clinicopathological groups, and the resulting differences were used to build a distant-metastasis classifier for papillary thyroid cancer. TCRdb re-analyzed the PCR reads using MiXCR. Here the V and J calls rest on TCRdb's processing, not on the authors' analysis. The sample includes approximately 17,000 clones, approximately 27% of them seen just once. A note on this clone: What it binds is not known. A read error may account for a junction end that differs from germline.

There were no patients who had received any treatment before thyroid surgery. The CDR3 runs to 15 residues. This receptor was obtained from a female donor with papillary thyroid cancer or a benign thyroid nodule (not recorded which). Some clones in this sample may be carry-over from other donors' samples. The sample was tumor tissue. This chain links TRBV12-3 or TRBV12-4 with TRBJ2-7; 10 bases match TRBD1. This CDR3 is CTSIPWDRGTYEQYF. In DNA form, the CDR3 reads TGTACCAGCATTCCCTGGGACAGGGGAACCTACGAGCAGTACTTC.